One sample yielded the 8 T cell receptor beta chains listed below, sequenced in a study of blood T cells in healthy people across ages. Using a J-beta primer mix together with a sample-barcoded 5' primer, a second PCR was run for roughly 6 to 11 cycles. TCRdb itself ran the 5' RACE reads through MiXCR, one entry per CDR3 protein. This sample has fewer than 1.5 million distinct CDR3 sequences, with roughly 40% found just once. The sample taken for sequencing was blood. All receptors derive from a woman aged 18-35 years in good health.

The rearrangement links TRBV7-9 to TRBJ2-1; 8 nucleotides align to TRBD2. There are 15 residues in the CDR3. The germline V gene has CDR1 SEHNR and CDR2 FQNEAQ (reference sequence). Trimming took 5 bases from V and 3 from J; bases not matched to a gene: 6. The CDR3 loop is CASSGQAGDYNEQFF. CDR3 DNA sequence: TGTGCCAGCAGCGGCCAAGCGGGAGACTACAATGAGCAGTTCTTC.

The V and J genes are TRBV7-2 and TRBJ1-6; no definite D call. With 1 base removed from V and 3 bases from J, the gap between germline ends came to 13 bases. The CDR3 runs to 17 residues. Germline assignment: CDR1 SGHTA and CDR2 FQGNSA. This chain's CDR3 is CASSLGGGRNYNSPLHF. CDR3 coding DNA: TGTGCCAGCAGCTTAGGGGGAGGACGGAACTATAATTCACCCCTCCACTTT.

In its sample, this clonotype was seen a few times. DNA for the CDR3: TGCAGCGTTGAACTGGTCCCGAACACCGGGGAGCTGTTTTTT. Encoded protein: CSVELVPNTGELFF. The chain joins TRBV29-1 to TRBJ2-2, with no clear D. The CDR3 has 14 residues. Trimming cost V 2 bases and J 0 bases, with 7 bases left between them. CDR1 and CDR2 (germline): SQVTM, ANQGSEA.

Only a few counts were recorded for this clonotype. The rearrangement links TRBV3-1 to TRBJ2-7; 9 nucleotides line up with TRBD2. CDR3 length: 16 amino acids. Germline lookup yields CDR1 LGHDT and CDR2 YNNKEL (reference sequence). Trimming cost V 4 bases and J 2 bases; bases outside gene matches: 9. The CDR3 region has the DNA TGTGCCAGCAGCCCCCTTGGTGGCGGGAGGGCCTACGAGCAGTACTTC. This sequence encodes CASSPLGGGRAYEQYF.

CDR3 residues: CASRSEWGQGTDTQYF. CDR3 nucleotides: TGCGCCAGTCGATCAGAATGGGGACAGGGAACAGATACGCAGTATTTT. The V call is TRBV5-1, the J call TRBJ2-3; 9 bases map to TRBD1. Trimming at V came to 8 bases and at J to 3 bases, leaving 13 bases not matched to a gene. Germline lookup yields CDR1 SGHRS and CDR2 YFSETQ. CDR3 length: 16 residues.

This clonotype was detected a few times. The chain employs TRBV28 and TRBJ2-2, with 11 bases lining up with TRBD1. This CDR3 is built from 16 residues. The germline CDR1 and CDR2 sequences are MDHEN and SYDVKM. After removal of 5 bases from V and 7 bases from J, the junction contained 9 bases not matched to a gene. The CDR3 DNA reads as TGTGCCAGCAGTCCCGCCGGGACAGGGGGAATCGGGGAGCTGTTTTTT. This sequence encodes CASSPAGTGGIGELFF.

This clonotype occurred a few times. The chain has TRBV29-1 and TRBJ1-1; D not certain. Between the trimmed V and J ends, which lost 4 bases and 0 bases, there was a span of 3 bases. This CDR3 comprises 11 residues. Germline CDR1 reads SQVTM; CDR2 reads ANQGSEA. The CDR3 DNA follows: TGCAGCGTTGCCATGAACACTGAAGCTTTCTTT. It yields the protein CSVAMNTEAFF.

The chain employs TRBV5-1 and TRBJ2-5; D may be TRBD1 (6 bases). Germline lookup yields CDR1 SGHRS and CDR2 YFSETQ. The CDR3 runs to 14 residues. V dropped 0 bases and J dropped 5 bases, with 11 bases sitting between them. The CDR3 bases are TGCGCCAGCAGCTTGGGGGGGCCGCGGGAGACCCAGTACTTC. Translation: CASSLGGPRETQYF.